This entry lists 20 T cell receptor beta chains sequenced from one sample in a study of cytomegalovirus exposure and HLA in healthy donors. The PCR made use of 60 Vbeta and 13 Jbeta primers. The method was immunoSEQ multiplex PCR; TCRdb's version includes in-frame clones alone and lacks a portion of them. The table shows 150,000 to 200,000 clones, with just over 75% occurring only once. The sample taken for sequencing was PBMCs. These receptors all come from a woman in her forties in good health and CMV-seronegative.

This clone appeared once. This chain uses TRBV18 with TRBJ2-3, with D maybe TRBD1 (6 bases). Per germline, CDR1 KGHSH and CDR2 LQKENI. Trimming cost V 3 bases and J 2 bases, with 9 bases left between them. The CDR3 runs 14 residues. CDR3 loop: CASSPDRLTDTQYF. The CDR3 DNA follows: TGTGCCAGCTCACCTGACAGGCTCACAGATACGCAGTATTTT.

The CDR3 DNA is TGTGCCAGCAGCTTGGGATCGGGGTGGGCTTTCTTT. Residues: CASSLGSGWAFF. The V and J genes are TRBV5-6 and TRBJ1-1; D is undetermined. Trimming cost V 0 bases and J 11 bases, with 11 bases left between them. CDR3 length: 12 residues. Germline lookup yields CDR1 SGHDT and CDR2 YYEEEE. The full variable domain, rest sourced from reference TRBV5-6 and TRBJ1-1, is DAGVTQSPTHLIKTRGQQVTLRCSPKSGHDTVSWYQQALGQGPQFIFQYYEEEERQRGNFPDRFSGHQFPNYSSELNVNALLLGDSALYLCASSLGSGWAFFGQGTRLTVV.

There are a few counts of this clone. CDR3 region: CASSSWTSGRPLGANEQFF. The CDR3 region has the DNA TGTGCCAGCAGCTCCTGGACTAGCGGGAGACCCCTCGGGGCCAATGAGCAGTTCTTC. This chain joins TRBV11-3 and TRBJ2-1; the match to TRBD2 covers 13 bases. This CDR3 spans 19 amino acids. Germline-derived CDR1 and CDR2 are SGHNT and YENEEA. V dropped 4 bases and J dropped 6; count of bases not matched to a gene: 15.

The V and J genes are TRBV11-3 and TRBJ2-5; D remains unclear. CDR1 and CDR2 (germline): SGHNT, YENEEA. This CDR3 is 12 amino acids long. The V and J ends lost 1 base and 2 bases respectively, with 2 bases between them. The CDR3 loop is CASSLAQETQYF. CDR3 sequence (DNA): TGTGCCAGCAGCTTAGCTCAAGAGACCCAGTACTTC.

The rearrangement links TRBV6-5 to TRBJ2-5, with TRBD1 matching 8 bases. Germline CDR1 is MNHEY and CDR2 is SVGAGI. The CDR3 is 14 residues long. V lost 2 bases to trimming and J lost 5 bases; unmatched junction nucleotides: 4. The CDR3 nucleotides are TGTGCCAGCAGTTACCAGGGGGCGGGGGAGACCCAGTACTTC. This codes for CASSYQGAGETQYF.

This sequence joins TRBV9 and TRBJ2-1, with 8 positions matching TRBD2. V lost 3 bases to trimming and J lost 10 bases; unmatched junction nucleotides: 9. This CDR3 is built from 14 residues. From germline, CDR1 is SGDLS and CDR2 YYNGEE. The CDR3, as DNA: TGTGCCAGCAGCGAGATAGCGGGAAGTAGGGAGCAGTTCTTC. This sequence encodes CASSEIAGSREQFF.

The chain carries TRBV11-2 and TRBJ2-7; TRBD1 aligns across 7 bases. Germline V gives CDR1 SGHAT, CDR2 FQNNGV. V lost 5 bases and J lost 7; bases outside the gene matches: 14. The CDR3 covers 15 residues. The CDR3 coding sequence is TGTGCCAGCAGCCCTCTCCGGGACAGCCGTCCGGAGCAGTACTTC. Protein sequence: CASSPLRDSRPEQYF.

This clone was counted once. V gene TRBV27 combines with J gene TRBJ1-1; D not resolved. Germline assignment: CDR1 MNHEY and CDR2 SMNVEV (reference sequence). V lost 5 bases and J lost 1, with 8 bases in between. The CDR3 consists of 13 residues. Written as DNA, the CDR3 is TGTGCCAGCAGTGCAGTCCGGAACACTGAAGCTTTCTTT. Protein product: CASSAVRNTEAFF.

This chain uses TRBV5-1 with TRBJ2-7; TRBD2 is a possible D gene (5 bases). Germline assignment: CDR1 SGHRS and CDR2 YFSETQ. The V end was cut by 4 bases, the J end by 0 bases, with 8 bases between. CDR3 size: 13 residues. The DNA of the CDR3 is TGCGCCAGCAGCGACTACAACTCCTACGAGCAGTACTTC. It encodes CASSDYNSYEQYF.

This chain connects TRBV28 to TRBJ2-1; weak D call: TRBD2 (6 bases). Trimming pared 7 bases from V and 4 bases from J, leaving 14 bases between. Per the germline V gene, CDR1 is MDHEN and CDR2 is SYDVKM. The CDR3 covers 14 residues. The CDR3, as DNA: TGTGCCAGCATCAGATTAGGAGGGTACAATGAGCAGTTCTTC. This codes for CASIRLGGYNEQFF.

As regards this clone: The sample carries other DNA sequences with the same CDR3. V usage is TRBV5-1 and J usage is TRBJ2-2; 10 bases match TRBD2. V shed 0 bases and J 1 base; nucleotides not matched to a gene: 0. Looked up from germline, CDR1 is SGHRS and CDR2 is YFSETQ. This CDR3 is built from 16 residues. CDR3 sequence: CASSLGTSGNTGELFF. The CDR3 DNA is TGCGCCAGCAGCTTGGGGACTAGCGGGAACACCGGGGAGCTGTTTTTT.

On this clone itself: The same CDR3 is also encoded by other DNA sequences in this sample. The chain couples TRBV7-3 to TRBJ2-3, with 9 positions matching TRBD2. Germline V gene sequence: CDR1 SGHTA, CDR2 FQGTGA. The CDR3 covers 15 residues. The V segment lost 5 bases and the J segment 3 bases; nucleotides outside the gene matches: 6. The CDR3 spells CASSRSGSGTDTQYF. The DNA of the CDR3 is TGTGCCAGCAGCCGTAGCGGGAGTGGGACAGATACGCAGTATTTT.

This clone was found once. The chain combines TRBV27 with TRBJ2-7; a weak D match, TRBD2 (7 bases). V lost 3 bases and J 2 bases, leaving 11 bases between the germline ends. CDR1 and CDR2 (germline): MNHEY, SMNVEV (reference sequence). The CDR3 length is 14 residues. In nucleotides, the CDR3 is TGTGCCAGCAGTTTCGGGGGGCTAGCCTACGAGCAGTACTTC. It specifies CASSFGGLAYEQYF.

This chain links TRBV30 with TRBJ1-3, with D uncertain. V was shortened by 3 bases and J by 0 bases, with 12 bases between the two germline ends. Germline V gene sequence: CDR1 GTSNPN, CDR2 SVGIG (reference sequence). The CDR3 runs 15 residues. The DNA of the CDR3 is TGTGCCTGGAGAAAGAGGCAACTCTCTGGAAACACCATATATTTT. Translated: CAWRKRQLSGNTIYF.

The gene calls are TRBV2 and TRBJ2-7, with 8 nucleotides matching TRBD1. Germline V gene data show CDR1 as SNHLY and CDR2 as FYNNEI. V shed 8 bases, J shed 4 bases, and the junction held 7 bases outside the gene matches. This CDR3 is 13 amino acids long. The CDR3 DNA reads as TGTGCCAGCGGGGGACAGGAGCTTTACGAGCAGTACTTC. Encoded protein: CASGGQELYEQYF.

V gene TRBV7-9 combines with J gene TRBJ2-7; 8 bases are a match to TRBD2. J gave up 3 bases and V 5 bases, and 6 bases lay outside the gene matches. The CDR3 length is 14 residues. Germline CDR1 is SEHNR and CDR2 is FQNEAQ (reference sequence). Here the CDR3 reads CASSPRLASYEQYF. DNA of the CDR3: TGTGCCAGCAGCCCCCGACTAGCGAGCTACGAGCAGTACTTC.

The chain's CDR3 is CASSIFNGDTQYF. The CDR3, as DNA: TGTGCCAGTAGTATATTTAACGGAGATACGCAGTATTTT. The V call is TRBV19, the J call TRBJ2-3, with unresolved D. Germline V gene lookup returns CDR1 LNHDA and CDR2 SQIVND (reference sequence). The CDR3 is 13 amino acids. Between the trimmed V and J ends, which lost 2 bases and 5 bases, there was a span of 8 bases.

The chain has TRBV6-5 and TRBJ2-1, with D tentatively TRBD1 (5 bases). Germline V gives CDR1 MNHEY, CDR2 SVGAGI. V lost 0 bases and J lost 7, with 10 bases in between. The CDR3 loop spans 14 amino acids. The CDR3 is CASSYSIRGNEQFF. The DNA for the CDR3 is TGTGCCAGCAGTTACTCGATAAGGGGTAATGAGCAGTTCTTC.

V usage is TRBV30 and J usage is TRBJ2-1, with 11 bases lining up with TRBD2. V gave up 5 bases and J gave up 6 bases; unmatched junction bases: 3. CDR3 length equals 13 residues. The germline V gene encodes CDR1 GTSNPN and CDR2 SVGIG (reference sequence). CDR3: CAWRLAGINEQFF. As DNA, the CDR3 is TGTGCCTGGCGACTAGCGGGAATCAATGAGCAGTTCTTC.

This chain uses TRBV7-2 with TRBJ1-4; a possible D gene is TRBD1 (5 bases). Germline V gene lookup returns CDR1 SGHTA and CDR2 FQGNSA. Trimming removed 5 bases at V and 11 bases at J, with 18 bases between. CDR3 length: 14 amino acids. The CDR3 DNA reads TGTGCCAGCAGCCTGACGGGCCAGGGAGGGAAACTGTTTTTT. This gives the protein CASSLTGQGGKLFF.